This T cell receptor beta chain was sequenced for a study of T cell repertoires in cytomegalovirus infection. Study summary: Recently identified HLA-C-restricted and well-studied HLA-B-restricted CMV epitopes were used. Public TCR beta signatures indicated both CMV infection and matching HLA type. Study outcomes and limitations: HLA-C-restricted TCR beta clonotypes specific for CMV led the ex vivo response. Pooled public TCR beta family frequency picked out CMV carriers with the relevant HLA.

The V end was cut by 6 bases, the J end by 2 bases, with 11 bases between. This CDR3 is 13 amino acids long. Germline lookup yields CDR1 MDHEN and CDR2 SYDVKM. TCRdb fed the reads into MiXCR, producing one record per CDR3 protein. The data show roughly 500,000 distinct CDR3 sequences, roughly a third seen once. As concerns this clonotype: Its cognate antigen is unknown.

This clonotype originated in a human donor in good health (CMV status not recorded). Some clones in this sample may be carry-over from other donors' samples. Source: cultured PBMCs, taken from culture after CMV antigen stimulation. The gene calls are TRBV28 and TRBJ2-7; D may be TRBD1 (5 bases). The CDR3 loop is CASRPQGAYEQYV. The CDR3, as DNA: TGTGCCAGCAGACCCCAAGGGGCCTACGAGCAGTACGTC.